These 20 T cell receptor beta chains share one sample of origin, sequenced in a study of molecular identifiers for immune sequencing clone quantification. In TCRdb, the PCR reads were re-called with MiXCR into one record per CDR3 protein. The table includes some 320,000 distinct CDR3 sequences, 24% detected once. Specimen: naive CD8+ T cells from blood, with Jurkat cell RNA spiked in. Stated subset: FACS-sorted CD8+CD4-CCR7+CD45RA+ naive T cells. The receptors stem from a human donor in good health. Some libraries in this study had Jurkat cell RNA spiked in.

This clonotype was seen at least ten times. This sequence joins TRBV7-2 and TRBJ2-3; D gene ambiguous. Germline CDR1 reads SGHTA; CDR2 reads FQGNSA. The CDR3 extends over 16 amino acids. V was clipped by 1 base and J by 0 bases, with 11 bases between them. The CDR3 DNA reads as TGTGCCAGCAGCTTAGTACCGACGGGTAGCACAGATACGCAGTATTTT. Its protein product is CASSLVPTGSTDTQYF.

This clonotype was seen many times. The V and J genes are TRBV7-8 and TRBJ1-1; 8 bases match TRBD1. The CDR3 totals 16 residues. CDR1 and CDR2 from the germline V gene are SGHVS and FQNEAQ. V lost 3 bases to trimming and J lost 1 base; unmatched junction nucleotides: 7. This chain's CDR3 is CASSLTPGQANTEAFF. CDR3 DNA sequence: TGTGCCAGCAGCTTGACGCCGGGACAGGCGAACACTGAAGCTTTCTTT. Complete variable domain (other parts from reference TRBV7-8 and TRBJ1-1): GAGVSQSPRYKVAKRGQDVALRCDPISGHVSLFWYQQALGQGPEFLTYFQNEAQLDKSGLPSDRFFAERPEGSVSTLKIQRTQQEDSAVYLCASSLTPGQANTEAFFGQGTRLTVV.

A few counts support this clonotype. J is TRBJ1-2 and V is TRBV12-3 or TRBV12-4; the D is unclear. The ends were cut back, 7 bases at V and 10 bases at J, with 10 bases in the middle. The CDR3 contains 10 residues. In nucleotides, the CDR3 is TGTGCCAGCAAGCAGTCGGTCTACACCTTC. It translates to CASKQSVYTF.

A few counts support this clonotype. The chain uses TRBV7-9 and TRBJ2-7; the D gene is possibly TRBD1 (5 bases). Germline CDR1 reads SEHNR; CDR2 reads FQNEAQ (reference sequence). The CDR3 totals 15 residues. Trimming took off 1 base at V and 3 bases at J, with 13 bases between the two ends. Written as DNA, the CDR3 is TGTGCCAGCAGCTTAGGACAGATATCTATCTACGAGCAGTACTTC. It is translated as CASSLGQISIYEQYF.

This clonotype came up a few times. The rearrangement uses TRBV19 and TRBJ1-1, with 9 bases that match TRBD1. Trimming at V came to 2 bases and at J to 0 bases, leaving 1 base not matched to a gene. There are 15 residues in the CDR3. Germline values: CDR1 LNHDA, CDR2 SQIVND (reference sequence). DNA of the CDR3: TGTGCCAGTAGTATAACAGGGGGCATGAACACTGAAGCTTTCTTT. Translated: CASSITGGMNTEAFF.

J is TRBJ2-1 and V is TRBV7-9, with D perhaps assigned TRBD1 or TRBD2 (5 bases each). Trimming stripped 5 bases from V and 0 bases from J, with 17 bases between. The CDR3 runs to 17 residues. Germline V gene data show CDR1 as SEHNR and CDR2 as FQNEAQ (reference sequence). The CDR3 DNA reads TGTGCCAGCAGCCCGGGGACGACGGAAAGCTCCTACAATGAGCAGTTCTTC. Its translation is CASSPGTTESSYNEQFF.

This clonotype was counted a few times. V gene TRBV23-1 combines with J gene TRBJ2-1, with 8 nucleotides matching TRBD1. TRBV23-1 is an open reading frame whose function is uncertain. V was clipped by 3 bases and J by 9 bases; unmatched bases: 13. This CDR3 has 16 residues. In nucleotides, the CDR3 is TGCGCCAGCAGTCACCCCGACAGGGGCGGCAAGAGTGAGCAGTTCTTC. This codes for CASSHPDRGGKSEQFF.

Details on this clonotype: The junction and the germline gene differ at one end; a read error may be behind it. The chain joins TRBV5-3 to TRBJ2-3; 7 bases line up with TRBD2. TRBV5-3 counts as an open reading frame of uncertain function. The CDR3 has 14 amino acids. The CDR3 DNA is TGTGCCAGCAGCTGGGGACTAAATTCGGATACGCAGTATTTT. It yields the protein CASSWGLNSDTQYF.

This clonotype came up many times. This chain joins TRBV20-1 and TRBJ2-7; 10 bases fit TRBD2. V lost 5 bases and J lost 4; bases outside the gene matches: 8. The CDR3 runs 14 residues. Germline V CDR1 and CDR2: DFQATT, SNEGSKA (reference sequence). Written as DNA, the CDR3 is TGCAGTGCTCCTAGCGGGAGACTTAGGTACGAGCAGTACTTC. Its translation: CSAPSGRLRYEQYF.

This clonotype was observed many times. V usage is TRBV7-9 and J usage is TRBJ2-3; no clear D gene. Trimming shortened V by 1 base and J by 1 base, and 6 bases separated the two germline ends. The CDR3 has 14 residues. Germline V gene data show CDR1 as SEHNR and CDR2 as FQNEAQ (reference sequence). The CDR3 protein is CASSLVRGTDTQYF. CDR3 DNA sequence: TGTGCCAGCAGCTTAGTACGGGGCACAGATACGCAGTATTTT.

The chain carries TRBV7-3 and TRBJ2-1; D is perhaps TRBD1 or TRBD2 (5 bases each). Trimming took 5 bases from V and 5 from J, leaving 16 bases between them. The V gene's germline CDR1 is SGHTA and CDR2 FQGTGA. The CDR3 extends over 15 amino acids. The CDR3 region is CASSPAGTANNEQFF. CDR3 sequence (DNA): TGTGCCAGCAGCCCAGCCGGGACCGCAAACAATGAGCAGTTCTTC.

This clonotype was picked up many times. V is TRBV29-1 and J is TRBJ2-1; D is uncertain. The CDR3 spans 16 residues. Trimming stripped 5 bases from V and 5 bases from J, with 22 bases between. Germline loops: CDR1 SQVTM, CDR2 ANQGSEA. The CDR3 sequence: CSVPKKGGPRDNEQFF. In DNA form, the CDR3 reads TGCAGCGTTCCCAAAAAAGGTGGTCCAAGGGACAATGAGCAGTTCTTC.

As for this clonotype: A much larger clone sits a single nucleotide away, making a read error possible. This chain joins TRBV7-9 and TRBJ1-1; D is ambiguous. Trimming took off 4 bases at V and 7 bases at J, with 7 bases between the two ends. The CDR3 contains 11 residues. The germline gives CDR1 SEHNR, CDR2 FQNEAQ (reference sequence). In DNA form, the CDR3 reads TGTGCCAGCAGCTCAATGAGTGAAGCTTTCTTT. It translates to CASSSMSEAFF. Looking up the rest from reference TRBV7-9 and TRBJ1-1 gives the full variable domain: DTGVSQNPRHKITKRGQNVTFRCDPISEHNRLYWYRQTLGQGPEFLTYFQNEAQLEKSRLLSDRFSAERPKGSFSTLEIQRTEQGDSAMYLCASSSMSEAFFGQGTRLTVV.

This clonotype was seen only a few times. The chain recombines TRBV12-3 or TRBV12-4 with TRBJ2-1; no definite D call. V was shortened by 7 bases and J by 10 bases, with 14 bases between the two germline ends. This CDR3 has 12 residues. CDR3 coding DNA: TGTGCCAGCATCCACACCACGGGCGAGCAGTTCTTC. It yields the protein CASIHTTGEQFF.

This clonotype was seen at least ten times. The CDR3 spells CASSYSWDEQYF. CDR3 nucleotides: TGTGCCAGCAGTTACTCATGGGACGAGCAGTACTTC. This sequence joins TRBV6-2 or TRBV6-3 and TRBJ2-7; no reliable D call. The V gene's germline CDR1 is MNHEY and CDR2 SVGEGT. Trimming stripped 0 bases from V and 5 bases from J, with 5 bases between. This CDR3 comprises 12 residues.

At least ten counts were recorded for this clonotype. The genes are TRBV7-9 and TRBJ2-3, with TRBD2 identical over 14 bases. CDR3 length equals 18 residues. J was trimmed by 1 base and V by 4 bases; bases with no gene match: 7. The germline gives CDR1 SEHNR, CDR2 FQNEAQ (reference sequence). The CDR3 bases are TGTGCCAGCAGCTCCGGGACTAGCGGGAGACTTGGCACAGATACGCAGTATTTT. Translated: CASSSGTSGRLGTDTQYF.

This chain links TRBV27 with TRBJ2-3; weak D call: TRBD1 (6 bases). This CDR3 has 13 amino acids. Germline values: CDR1 MNHEY, CDR2 SMNVEV (reference sequence). Trimming took 4 bases from V and 7 from J, leaving 12 bases between them. The CDR3 here is CASSWAGVYTQYF. DNA of the CDR3: TGTGCCAGCAGTTGGGCAGGGGTCTATACGCAGTATTTT.

This rearrangement joins TRBV27 to TRBJ1-5; 8 nucleotides match TRBD1. Trimming cost V 5 bases and J 0 bases; bases outside gene matches: 6. The CDR3 is made up of 16 amino acids. CDR1 is MNHEY, CDR2 SMNVEV, per germline (reference sequence). As DNA, the CDR3 is TGTGCCAGCAGTCTAGGACAGGGCCTTAGCAATCAGCCCCAGCATTTT. This sequence encodes CASSLGQGLSNQPQHF.

This clonotype was counted at least ten times. The chain is built from TRBV7-2 and TRBJ2-3; no definite D call. Germline V gene sequence: CDR1 SGHTA, CDR2 FQGNSA. V lost 1 base and J 2 bases, leaving 10 bases between the germline ends. The CDR3 has 15 residues. CDR3 amino acids: CASSLDPTFTDTQYF. CDR3 DNA: TGTGCCAGCAGCTTAGATCCTACTTTCACAGATACGCAGTATTTT. Based on the CDR3 plus reference TRBV7-2 and TRBJ2-3, the full variable domain is GAGVSQSPSNKVTEKGKDVELRCDPISGHTALYWYRQSLGQGLEFLIYFQGNSAPDKSGLPSDRFSAERTGGSVSTLTIQRTQQEDSAVYLCASSLDPTFTDTQYFGPGTRLTVL.

This chain connects TRBV19 to TRBJ2-5; no clear D. Germline V CDR1 and CDR2: LNHDA, SQIVND (reference sequence). This CDR3 is built from 12 residues. V was trimmed by 3 bases and J by 4 bases, leaving 6 bases between them. In DNA form, the CDR3 reads TGTGCCAGTAGTATGGACGGAGAGACCCAGTACTTC. Translation gives CASSMDGETQYF.